This T cell receptor beta chain was captured by sequencing in a study of blood T cell repertoires in COVID-19 (dated by TCRdb to about 2020). In terms of the full investigation: Samples covering the acute and convalescent phases of COVID-19 were provided by collaborators in the United States, Italy and Spain. The material from the prospective study consisted of cDNA or gDNA derived from T cells, B-cell-depleted T cells, or PBMCs. Deeply sampled blood TCRbeta repertoires from subjects exposed to, actively infected with, or recovered from COVID-19 were included in the dataset. A freely available public database, intended as a resource for researchers studying the immune response to SARS-CoV-2, is where the repertoires were released. The samples were drawn from two sources: the first 160 participants of the ongoing ImmuneRACE study, and 950 to 1,500 subjects contributed by 6 global collaborators. A de-identified subject ID, COVID-19 status, age in years and sex were almost always included in the sample metadata. Where available, HLA class I and class II types were taken from metadata supplied by the sample provider and were not determined by assay-based typing. The research as a whole found: The quantity of clinical and demographic metadata differed by source and by participant and was supplied without curation.

As regards this clone: Its recognized antigen is unknown. No clone much larger than this one lies a single base away; base qualities are absent.

In the prospective study, participants were about 18 to 90 years old, resided in about two dozen geographic areas of the United States, and were enrolled through a virtual design. To assign participants to cohorts, the prospective study relied on clinical history that participants themselves reported in a screening survey and a study questionnaire. ImmuneRACE Cohort 3 recovered participants were defined by two consecutive negative NP/OP PCR tests, healthcare professional clearance, or symptom resolution. Each participant in the prospective study had whole blood, serum and a nasopharyngeal or oropharyngeal swab collected by mobile phlebotomists. Over a 2-month period, participants in the prospective study had the option of providing additional blood draws and questionnaires. Before DNA extraction, blood samples from the prospective study were shipped at room temperature or frozen. Trimming at the junction amounts to 2 bases on V and 11 bases on J, and the germline ends lie 13 bases apart. As encoded in the germline V gene (reference sequence), CDR1 is GTSNPN while CDR2 is SVGIG. The CDR3 contains 13 residues, cysteine and phenylalanine counted. Only the CDR3 DNA is retained, 39 bases long and in frame from the first base.

The immunoSEQ Assay, a bias-controlled multiplex PCR, was used to amplify TCRbeta CDR3 regions from genomic DNA. The published analysis was carried out like this. The number of nucleated cells in each sample was estimated from the amplification of reference gene primers within the assay. Sequence reads were collapsed and filtered to measure the absolute abundance of every unique TCRbeta CDR3 rearrangement. For each sample, productive Simpson clonality was calculated as the square root of Simpson's diversity index over productive rearrangements. Drawn from immuneACCESS, this table holds only the in-frame rearrangements with V and J called that TCRdb kept. Clones are partly lost; checked studies trace under half to an unresolved V gene and leave the rest unexplained. The V and J calls and clone size are taken from that table; D and trimming were inferred from the DNA. This sample lists approximately 400,000 clones; roughly four fifths were detected once. Over 4.5% of the sample lies in the top ten.

This clonotype was sampled from a woman aged 45-59 years who had recovered from COVID-19. The sequencing sample was made of PBMCs or T cells enriched from blood (not recorded which). The chain joins TRBV30 to TRBJ1-6, with the D gene uncertain. Here is the DNA: TGTGCCTGGAGTCCACAAACACCGACACCCCTCCACTTT. Translated, it gives CAWSPQTPTPLHF.